Below, 3 T cell receptor beta chains from the same sample are listed, as sequenced in a study. One entry per CDR3 protein results from TCRdb running MiXCR on the 5' RACE reads. The sample gives roughly 42,000 distinct CDR3 sequences, about 29% of which show up once; 4% to 4.5% is in the top ten. The sequencing sample was made of tumor-infiltrating memory CD4+ T cells sorted from the breast tumor. Subset denoted: memory CD4+ T cells, CD4+CD45RO+CD25-. Receptors were obtained from a female donor with breast cancer.

The sample holds many counts of this clonotype. The chain couples TRBV10-3 to TRBJ1-1, with D hard to call. Germline lookup yields CDR1 ENHRY and CDR2 SYGVKD. The CDR3 runs to 14 residues. The V gene lost 0 bases and the J gene lost 0 bases, with 5 bases spanning the gap. Written as DNA, the CDR3 is TGTGCCATCAGTGAGTCTCGGGTGAACACTGAAGCTTTCTTT. Protein: CAISESRVNTEAFF.

This clonotype was observed at least ten times. Here the CDR3 reads CASGRAGAGHEQFF. In DNA form, the CDR3 reads TGTGCCAGTGGAAGGGCAGGGGCGGGTCATGAGCAGTTCTTC. The rearrangement links TRBV6-1 to TRBJ2-1; tentative D call: TRBD1 (6 bases). V lost 9 bases and J lost 8, with 20 bases in between. Germline V CDR1 and CDR2: MNHNS, SASEGT. CDR3 length: 14 residues.

This clonotype came up a few times. This chain joins TRBV5-1 and TRBJ2-7, with D uncertain. Germline loops: CDR1 SGHRS, CDR2 YFSETQ. Deletions cut 4 bases from V and 6 bases from J, with 17 bases between. CDR3 length: 14 amino acids. The chain's CDR3 is CASSRGWQLPEQYF. DNA of the CDR3: TGCGCCAGCAGCCGCGGTTGGCAGTTGCCCGAGCAGTACTTC.